This TCR beta chain derives from a study of technical replicates of blood from a few donors. From germline, CDR1 is PRHDT and CDR2 FYEKMQ (reference sequence). Trimming stripped 0 bases from V and 11 bases from J, with 4 bases between. This CDR3 is 10 amino acids long. This clone came up once. Produced via immunoSEQ multiplex PCR; TCRdb's table is partial and in-frame only. The sample lists roughly 62,000 clones; about 95% were seen once. The clonotype originates from a human donor in good health. Some clones in this sample may be carry-over from other donors' samples. The sample was PBMCs. The V call is TRBV13, the J call TRBJ1-1; unclear D gene. CDR3 nucleotides: TGTGCCAGCAGCTTAGGTGAGGCTTTCTTT. Its translation: CASSLGEAFF.